These 21 T cell receptor beta chains share one sample of origin, sequenced in a study of human T cells and chemical hapten exposure. Time point reported: patch test 1, 2 weeks after DPC sensitization. Treatment defined: therapeutic diphenylcyclopropenone sensitization with weekly scalp DPC. TCRdb itself ran the RACE reads through MiXCR, one entry per CDR3 protein. Of about 120,000 distinct CDR3 sequences detected, about 13% appear once; the ten largest clones hold about 0.85%. The sample consisted of whole blood, taken in connection with sensitization to the hapten diphenylcyclopropenone (DPC). Receptors originate from a man between 18 and 29 years old with alopecia areata. Some clones in this sample may be carry-over from other donors' samples.

This clonotype has just a few counts. The chain is built from TRBV12-3 or TRBV12-4 and TRBJ1-2; 8 nucleotides line up with TRBD1. With V trimmed by 11 bases and J by 4 bases, 9 bases remained unmatched. There are 13 residues in the CDR3. The CDR3 DNA reads TGTGCCGTCACACAGGGGGAGGGCTATGGCTACACCTTC. Amino acids: CAVTQGEGYGYTF.

This chain links TRBV7-9 with TRBJ1-1; D call uncertain. This CDR3 comprises 16 residues. Germline V gene sequence: CDR1 SEHNR, CDR2 FQNEAQ (reference sequence). V gave up 2 bases and J gave up 5 bases, with 18 bases separating them. The CDR3 here is CASSLQDLTGVTEAFF. The CDR3 coding sequence is TGTGCCAGCAGCTTACAGGACCTCACCGGGGTTACTGAAGCTTTCTTT.

This chain connects TRBV29-1 to TRBJ1-2; D ambiguous. Germline assignment: CDR1 SQVTM and CDR2 ANQGSEA. Trimming left V 7 bases short and J 4 bases short, with 19 bases between. There are 14 residues in the CDR3. CDR3 sequence reads: CSATKGREGYGYTF. CDR3 coding DNA: TGCAGCGCCACGAAAGGACGGGAAGGCTATGGCTACACCTTC.

This clonotype was detected many times. The chain joins TRBV20-1 to TRBJ2-3, with 8 bases identical to TRBD2. V was clipped by 3 bases and J by 9 bases; unmatched bases: 11. The CDR3 loop spans 14 amino acids. Germline values: CDR1 DFQATT, CDR2 SNEGSKA (reference sequence). The CDR3 reads CSARFNRGLVTQYF. The CDR3 nucleotides read TGCAGTGCTAGGTTTAACCGGGGACTAGTGACGCAGTATTTT.

The CDR3 region is CASSLSHNEQFF. The CDR3 DNA sequence: TGTGCCAGCAGTTTATCCCACAATGAGCAGTTCTTC. V usage is TRBV28 and J usage is TRBJ2-1; D ambiguous. The CDR3 loop spans 12 amino acids. Germline V gene sequence: CDR1 MDHEN, CDR2 SYDVKM. The V end was cut by 1 base, the J end by 5 bases, with 3 bases between.

Comment on this clonotype: A clone one base away is much larger, so this may be a read error. The V gene is TRBV7-2, the J gene TRBJ2-3, with a tentative D call TRBD1 (5 bases). Germline V lookup: CDR1 SGHTA, CDR2 FQGNSA. This CDR3 contains 14 residues. The CDR3 region is CASSLSGLTVTQYF. The CDR3 nucleotides read TGTGCCAGCAGCTTGTCGGGTTTGACAGTTACGCAGTATTTT. Looking up the rest from reference TRBV7-2 and TRBJ2-3 gives the full variable domain: GAGVSQSPSNKVTEKGKDVELRCDPISGHTALYWYRQSLGQGLEFLIYFQGNSAPDKSGLPSDRFSAERTGGSVSTLTIQRTQQEDSAVYLCASSLSGLTVTQYFGPGTRLTVL.

The chain employs TRBV11-2 and TRBJ2-7, with a tentative D call TRBD2 (5 bases). CDR3 size: 15 residues. V gave up 4 bases and J gave up 5 bases, with 18 bases separating them. Germline V lookup: CDR1 SGHAT, CDR2 FQNNGV. For the CDR3, the DNA is TGTGCCAGCAGCTCCGCCGGGGTAGGCCACCACGAGCAGTACTTC. This sequence encodes CASSSAGVGHHEQYF. Combining the CDR3 with reference TRBV11-2 and TRBJ2-7 gives the whole variable domain EAGVAQSPRYKIIEKRQSVAFWCNPISGHATLYWYQQILGQGPKLLIQFQNNGVVDDSQLPKDRFSAERLKGVDSTLKIQPAKLEDSAVYLCASSSAGVGHHEQYFGPGTRLTVT.

This chain joins TRBV7-3 and TRBJ2-5, with D perhaps TRBD2 (5 bases). V lost 1 base to trimming and J lost 3 bases, with 12 bases between them. The CDR3 is made up of 15 amino acids. The germline V gene encodes CDR1 SGHTA and CDR2 FQGTGA. The CDR3 region is CASSLRGLREETQYF. CDR3 in DNA: TGTGCCAGCAGCTTAAGAGGGTTGAGAGAAGAGACCCAGTACTTC.

V and J are TRBV6-1 and TRBJ2-7; TRBD1 is a possible D gene (6 bases). CDR3 length equals 17 residues. V dropped 0 bases and J dropped 0 bases, with 15 bases sitting between them. Germline values: CDR1 MNHNS, CDR2 SASEGT. The CDR3 reads CASSEALGRGYSYEQYV. The CDR3 DNA follows: TGTGCCAGCAGTGAAGCGCTGGGCAGGGGATACTCCTACGAGCAGTACGTC.

This clonotype was counted only a few times. The J gene is TRBJ1-2, the V gene TRBV6-5, with D maybe TRBD1 (5 bases). CDR1 MNHEY and CDR2 SVGAGI come from the germline V gene. Between the trimmed V and J ends, which lost 3 bases and 8 bases, there was a span of 7 bases. CDR3 size: 11 residues. The CDR3 DNA is TGTGCCAGCAGTTATGGGACCGGCTACACCTTC. Its protein is CASSYGTGYTF.

DNA for the CDR3: TGCGCCAGCAGCCAGACTTCAACAGGGACGTTAGGCTACACCTTC. It encodes CASSQTSTGTLGYTF. This chain joins TRBV4-1 and TRBJ1-2, with D perhaps TRBD1 (6 bases). The CDR3 covers 15 residues. Germline V gene lookup returns CDR1 MGHRA and CDR2 YSYEKL. V was pared by 3 bases and J by 8 bases, with 19 bases between.

This clonotype was counted between two and nine times. V is TRBV9 and J is TRBJ1-5; no definite D call. The CDR3 spans 14 residues. With 0 bases removed from V and 4 bases from J, the gap between germline ends came to 8 bases. Germline V gene lookup returns CDR1 SGDLS and CDR2 YYNGEE. The CDR3 region has the DNA TGTGCCAGCAGCGTAGGTGGGAGAAATCAGCCCCAGCATTTT. Protein product: CASSVGGRNQPQHF.

The CDR3 reads CASRDRGRVEDTQYF. Written as DNA, the CDR3 is TGTGCCAGTAGAGACAGGGGGCGAGTTGAAGATACGCAGTATTTT. J is TRBJ2-3 and V is TRBV19; 10 bases are a match to TRBD1. The length of the CDR3 is 15 residues. V dropped 6 bases and J dropped 5; count of bases not matched to a gene: 8. Germline-derived CDR1 and CDR2 are LNHDA and SQIVND (reference sequence).

There are a few counts of this clonotype. CDR3 bases: TGCGCCAGCAGTAAAACCCTTTCCGAGTCCTACGAGCAGTACTTC. This translates into CASSKTLSESYEQYF. V is TRBV4-3 and J is TRBJ2-7; D not certain. V lost 6 bases, J lost 1 base, and 16 bases lay in between. CDR3 length: 15 amino acids. Per the germline V gene, CDR1 is LGHNA and CDR2 is YSLEER.

Only a few counts were recorded for this clonotype. V gene TRBV28 combines with J gene TRBJ1-5; D is undetermined. The CDR3 totals 12 residues. CDR1 MDHEN and CDR2 SYDVKM come from the germline V gene. V was clipped by 8 bases and J by 7 bases, with 12 bases between them. The DNA of the CDR3 is TGTGCCAGCCGGGTCGGAGTCCAGCCCCAGCATTTT. As protein: CASRVGVQPQHF.

The genes are TRBV19 and TRBJ1-1; no firm D call. The CDR3 runs 13 residues. Trimming cost V 6 bases and J 3 bases, with 11 bases left between them. Germline values: CDR1 LNHDA, CDR2 SQIVND (reference sequence). CDR3 residues: CASSGEKDTEAFF. The CDR3, as DNA: TGTGCCAGTAGCGGAGAGAAGGACACTGAAGCTTTCTTT.

In its sample, this clonotype was seen a few times. This chain links TRBV7-9 with TRBJ1-1; TRBD1 is a possible D gene (6 bases). Germline V gene lookup returns CDR1 SEHNR and CDR2 FQNEAQ (reference sequence). Trimming shortened V by 6 bases and J by 1 base, and 15 bases separated the two germline ends. This CDR3 is built from 15 residues. The CDR3 DNA is TGTGCCAGCAGTACAAACGGACAGTCGAACACTGAAGCTTTCTTT. Its protein is CASSTNGQSNTEAFF.

This clonotype was recorded a few times. A clone one base away is much larger, so this may be a read error. The J gene is TRBJ2-2, the V gene TRBV7-2; D remains ambiguous. Germline values: CDR1 SGHTA, CDR2 FQGNSA. This CDR3 is built from 11 residues. V lost 2 bases and J lost 7, with 2 bases in between. In nucleotides, the CDR3 is TGTGCCAGCAGCTTAAACGGGGAGCTGTTTTTT. It is translated as CASSLNGELFF.

The CDR3 sequence is CASSTRLSDTQYF. CDR3 nucleotide sequence: TGTGCCAGCAGCACCCGACTCTCCGATACGCAGTATTTT. This chain links TRBV7-3 with TRBJ2-3; D ambiguous. Germline-derived CDR1 and CDR2 are SGHTA and FQGTGA. Trimming cost V 5 bases and J 6 bases, with 12 bases left between them. The CDR3 has 13 amino acids. Based on the CDR3 plus reference TRBV7-3 and TRBJ2-3, the full variable domain is GAGVSQTPSNKVTEKGKYVELRCDPISGHTALYWYRQSLGQGPEFLIYFQGTGAADDSGLPNDRFFAVRPEGSVSTLKIQRTERGDSAVYLCASSTRLSDTQYFGPGTRLTVL.

This clonotype showed up many times. The chain recombines TRBV11-2 with TRBJ1-1; D gene uncertain. In germline, CDR1 is SGHAT, CDR2 FQNNGV. This CDR3 is built from 15 residues. The germline V and J ends were trimmed by 1 base and 0 bases, with 9 bases remaining between them. CDR3 coding DNA: TGTGCCAGCAGCTTAGGGAGCGAGATGAACACTGAAGCTTTCTTT. Translating gives CASSLGSEMNTEAFF.

This clonotype has a handful of counts. The CDR3 spells CASSSLNRGTNSPLHF. In DNA, the CDR3 is TGTGCCAGCAGCTCGCTAAACAGGGGAACGAATTCACCCCTCCACTTT. V is TRBV11-2 and J is TRBJ1-6; TRBD1 matches 7 bases. In germline, CDR1 is SGHAT, CDR2 FQNNGV. The ends lost 4 bases at V and 7 bases at J; junction bases unmatched: 10. The CDR3 contains 16 residues.